This T cell receptor beta chain is drawn from a study of blood T cell repertoires in COVID-19. Study as a whole: Sites in the United States, Italy and Spain provided acute and convalescent COVID-19 samples.

Generated by immunoSEQ multiplex PCR, the TCRdb table keeps only in-frame clones and is missing some. Among about 300,000 clones listed, approximately 90% were seen once. The source of this sequence is a woman aged 30 to 39 with COVID-19, enrolled during active disease. The specimen sequenced was peripheral blood.

The CDR3 DNA follows: TGCAGCGTTTGGGGCAGGGTGGGGGAGACCCAGTACTTC. Its protein product is CSVWGRVGETQYF. The V and J genes are TRBV29-1 and TRBJ2-5, with D possibly TRBD1 on 5 matching bases. This CDR3 region has 13 residues. Germline V gene lookup returns CDR1 SQVTM and CDR2 ANQGSEA. V lost 5 bases and J 5 bases, leaving 15 bases between the germline ends.